What follows are 9 T cell receptor beta chains derived from one specimen sequenced in a study of cytomegalovirus exposure and HLA in healthy donors. 13 Jbeta primers and 60 Vbeta primers were used for the PCR. TCRdb keeps only in-frame clones here, not all; method: immunoSEQ multiplex PCR. The data hold more than 150,000 clones, with around 83% observed a single time. The sample taken for sequencing was PBMCs. The origin of the receptors is a girl between 2 and 10 years old in good health and CMV-seropositive.

CDR3 amino acids: CASSSTTGVGNQPQHF. The CDR3 DNA sequence: TGTGCCAGCAGCTCCACGACAGGGGTAGGCAATCAGCCCCAGCATTTT. The rearrangement joins TRBV11-2 to TRBJ1-5; 8 bases agree with TRBD1. Looked up from germline, CDR1 is SGHAT and CDR2 is FQNNGV. There are 16 residues in the CDR3. V trimming: 4 bases; J trimming: 2 bases; junction bases outside the gene matches: 7.

The chain carries TRBV5-8 and TRBJ1-1; the match to TRBD1 covers 7 bases. The CDR3 loop spans 15 amino acids. CDR1 is SGHTS and CDR2 is YDEGEE in the germline V gene. Trimming cost V 3 bases and J 3 bases; bases outside gene matches: 8. The CDR3 sequence is CASSSRTGQDTEAFF. CDR3 nucleotide sequence: TGTGCCAGCAGCTCCCGGACAGGCCAGGACACTGAAGCTTTCTTT.

The rearrangement uses TRBV5-1 and TRBJ1-2; 7 nucleotides agree with TRBD1. V shed 4 bases, J shed 3 bases, and the junction held 6 bases outside the gene matches. The CDR3 contains 14 residues. CDR1 is SGHRS and CDR2 is YFSETQ in the germline V gene. As DNA, the CDR3 is TGCGCCAGCAGCAAAACCGGGACAGACTATGGCTACACCTTC. Its translation: CASSKTGTDYGYTF.

V is TRBV10-3 and J is TRBJ2-7; 7 nucleotides line up with TRBD1. CDR3 size: 15 residues. After removal of 6 bases from V and 4 bases from J, the junction contained 12 bases not matched to a gene. Per germline, CDR1 ENHRY and CDR2 SYGVKD. CDR3 loop: CAISGSGTERYEQYF. The DNA for the CDR3 is TGTGCCATCAGCGGGTCAGGGACAGAACGGTACGAGCAGTACTTC.

In its sample, this clone was seen once. The chain recombines TRBV7-6 with TRBJ2-3; no clear D gene. The CDR3 is made up of 14 amino acids. Germline V gene sequence: CDR1 SGHVS, CDR2 FNYEAQ. V shed 5 bases and J shed 2 bases, with 11 bases lying between them. The CDR3 protein is CASSPLRNTDTQYF. The CDR3 nucleotides are TGTGCCAGCAGCCCTCTCCGTAACACAGATACGCAGTATTTT.

The chain joins TRBV6-4 to TRBJ2-6; weak D call: TRBD1 (5 bases). The length of the CDR3 is 16 residues. The V end lost 0 bases, the J end lost 2 bases, and 8 bases lay between the germline ends. CDR1 and CDR2 (germline): MRHNA, SNTAGT. The CDR3: CASSDSTGPGANVLTF. For the CDR3, the DNA is TGTGCCAGCAGTGACTCAACAGGTCCTGGGGCCAACGTCCTGACTTTC.

This chain uses TRBV19 with TRBJ1-2; 8 bases are shared with TRBD1. V shed 5 bases and J 4 bases; nucleotides not matched to a gene: 6. The CDR3 runs to 14 residues. Per germline, CDR1 LNHDA and CDR2 SQIVND (reference sequence). The CDR3 here is CASSGTGVTYGYTF. CDR3 DNA: TGTGCCAGTAGTGGGACAGGAGTTACCTATGGCTACACCTTC.

This clone has just a few counts. The chain recombines TRBV27 with TRBJ2-7; D is perhaps TRBD2 (5 bases). There are 15 residues in the CDR3. Germline values: CDR1 MNHEY, CDR2 SMNVEV (reference sequence). The V end was cut by 4 bases, the J end by 7 bases, with 20 bases between. The CDR3 here is CASSSVPGIMNEQYF. The CDR3, as DNA: TGTGCCAGCAGTTCGGTACCGGGAATTATGAATGAGCAGTACTTC.

V and J are TRBV11-1 and TRBJ2-1; TRBD1 is a possible D gene (5 bases). This CDR3 has 17 amino acids. In germline, CDR1 is SGHAT, CDR2 FQDESV (reference sequence). Trimming shortened V by 5 bases and J by 0 bases, and 17 bases separated the two germline ends. CDR3 protein: CASSATPGSSSYNEQFF. DNA for the CDR3: TGTGCCAGCAGCGCTACTCCAGGGTCGAGCTCCTACAATGAGCAGTTCTTC.